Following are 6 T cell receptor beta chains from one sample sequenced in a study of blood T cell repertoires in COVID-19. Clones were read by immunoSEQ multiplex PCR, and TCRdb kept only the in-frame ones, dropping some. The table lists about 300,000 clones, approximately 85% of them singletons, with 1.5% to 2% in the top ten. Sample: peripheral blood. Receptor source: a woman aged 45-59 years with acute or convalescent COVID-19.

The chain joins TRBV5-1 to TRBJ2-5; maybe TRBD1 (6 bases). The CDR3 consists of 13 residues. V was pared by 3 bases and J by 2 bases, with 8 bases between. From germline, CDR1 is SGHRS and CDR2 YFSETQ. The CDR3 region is CASSSGTQETQYF. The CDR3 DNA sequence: TGCGCCAGCAGCTCCGGGACACAAGAGACCCAGTACTTC.

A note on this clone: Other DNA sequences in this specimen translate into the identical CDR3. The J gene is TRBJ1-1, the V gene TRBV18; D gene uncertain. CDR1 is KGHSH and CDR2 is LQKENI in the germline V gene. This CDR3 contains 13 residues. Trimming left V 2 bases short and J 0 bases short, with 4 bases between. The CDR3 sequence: CASSPGLNTEAFF. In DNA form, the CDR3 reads TGTGCCAGCTCACCAGGGCTGAACACTGAAGCTTTCTTT. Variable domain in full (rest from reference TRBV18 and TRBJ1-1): NAGVMQNPRHLVRRRGQEARLRCSPMKGHSHVYWYRQLPEEGLKFMVYLQKENIIDESGMPKERFSAEFPKEGPSILRIQQVVRGDSAAYFCASSPGLNTEAFFGQGTRLTVV.

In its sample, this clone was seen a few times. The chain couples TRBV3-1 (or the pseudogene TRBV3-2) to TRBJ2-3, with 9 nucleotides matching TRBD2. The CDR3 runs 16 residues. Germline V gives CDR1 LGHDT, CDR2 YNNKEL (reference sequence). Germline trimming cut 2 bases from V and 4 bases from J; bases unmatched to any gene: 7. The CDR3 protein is CASSQLTSGSADTQYF. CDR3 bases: TGTGCCAGCAGCCAATTGACTAGCGGTAGTGCAGATACGCAGTATTTT.

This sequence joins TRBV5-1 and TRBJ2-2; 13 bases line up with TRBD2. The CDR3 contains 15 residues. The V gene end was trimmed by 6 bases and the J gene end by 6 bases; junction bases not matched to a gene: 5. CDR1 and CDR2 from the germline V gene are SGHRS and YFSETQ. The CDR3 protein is CASTQGTSGAGELFF. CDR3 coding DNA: TGCGCCAGCACACAAGGGACTAGCGGGGCCGGGGAGCTGTTTTTT.

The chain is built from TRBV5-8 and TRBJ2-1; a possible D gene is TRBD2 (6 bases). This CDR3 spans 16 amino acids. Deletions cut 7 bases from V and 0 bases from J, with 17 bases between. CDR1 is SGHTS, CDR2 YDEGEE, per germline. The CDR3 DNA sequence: TGTGCCAGCCGCACACAAGCGGGTGCCTCCTACAATGAGCAGTTCTTC. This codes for CASRTQAGASYNEQFF.

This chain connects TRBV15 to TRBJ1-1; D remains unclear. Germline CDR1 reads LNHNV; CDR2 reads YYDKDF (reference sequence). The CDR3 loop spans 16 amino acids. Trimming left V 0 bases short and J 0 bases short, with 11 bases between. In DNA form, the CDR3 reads TGTGCCACCAGCAGAGATATGGCTGCCGTGAACACTGAAGCTTTCTTT. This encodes CATSRDMAAVNTEAFF.